This T cell receptor (beta chain) is from a study of memory CD4+ T cells and cytomegalovirus serostatus. About the research overall: Of the healthy Belgian adults, fewer than 10 were CMV seropositive and about 24 seronegative.

Generated by immunoSEQ multiplex PCR, the TCRdb table keeps only in-frame clones and is missing some. The table lists 40,000 to 55,000 clones, about 70% of them singletons. V dropped 7 bases and J dropped 3; count of bases not matched to a gene: 5. The CDR3 has 13 amino acids. Germline V gives CDR1 SGHRS, CDR2 YFSETQ. Of note for this clone: The antigen is undetermined.

The study, taken as a whole, reports: CD4+ memory repertoires contained about two fifths of the 164 reported CMV TCRbeta sequences. Median bootstrapped AUC for CMV status was about 0.95 originally, around 0.91 US-trained.

The sort gate was single viable CD3+CD4+CD8-CD45RO+ cells for memory CD4+ T cells. The receptor comes from an adult in good health and CMV-seropositive. This chain links TRBV5-1 with TRBJ2-3; TRBD1 matches at 7 bases. Sequenced sample: memory CD4+ T cells from blood. The CDR3 spells CASHRGVTDTQYF. The CDR3, as DNA: TGCGCCAGCCACAGGGGTGTAACAGATACGCAGTATTTT.